Sequencing of this T cell receptor beta chain was carried out in a study of shared clonotypes between healthy human individuals. The CDR3 runs to 11 residues. The germline CDR1 and CDR2 sequences are SNHLY and FYNNEI. Trimming removed 8 bases at V and 6 bases at J, with 11 bases between. Comments on this clone: Antigen: not known.

Method: immunoSEQ multiplex PCR; TCRdb's copy keeps in-frame clones and lacks some. The sample yields a few million clones, around 93% seen once. General study points: Non-shared clonotypes had lower generation probabilities than those shared by all four donors. Blood alone was sampled, and tissue repertoires likely differ.

The receptor's source is a man younger than 30 in good health. Some clones in this sample may be carry-over from other donors' samples. Material for sequencing was naive CD4+ T cells from PBMCs. The subset was: CD45RA+ positively selected. This rearrangement joins TRBV2 to TRBJ2-7; possibly TRBD1 or TRBD2 for D (5 bases each). DNA of the CDR3: TGTGCCAGCGGCAGGGAGTCCGAGCAGTACTTC. Translation gives CASGRESEQYF.